This entry lists 13 T cell receptor beta chains sequenced from one sample in a study of robustness of blood B and T cell sequencing. mRNA, not genomic DNA, served as the source for TCR beta repertoires. A 5' template-switch oligo added a universal priming site during cDNA synthesis. The template-switch oligo carried a 12-nucleotide random UMI tagging each cDNA molecule. TCRdb reprocessed the PCR reads with MiXCR, giving one entry per CDR3 protein. The sample lists fewer than 2,000 distinct CDR3 sequences, roughly 49% occurring once. Input material: peripheral blood. Source of these receptors: a human donor in good health.

The V gene is TRBV14, the J gene TRBJ1-2; TRBD1 matches 10 bases. The CDR3 has 14 residues. Trimming removed 7 bases from V and 4 bases from J; junction bases left unmatched: 6. Germline CDR1 reads SGHDN; CDR2 reads FVKESK. CDR3 bases: TGTGCCAGCACGAGGACAGGGGGTGGCTATGGCTACACCTTC. This codes for CASTRTGGGYGYTF.

The V gene is TRBV4-1, the J gene TRBJ1-2; unclear D gene. Germline assignment: CDR1 MGHRA and CDR2 YSYEKL. The CDR3 runs to 16 residues. Trimming pared 2 bases from V and 2 bases from J, leaving 15 bases between. The CDR3 reads CASSQSQAVLNYGYTF. The CDR3 DNA follows: TGCGCCAGCAGCCAATCACAAGCGGTTTTGAACTATGGCTACACCTTC.

The rearrangement links TRBV5-5 to TRBJ1-2; 9 bases are a match to TRBD1. CDR3 size: 14 residues. In germline, CDR1 is SGHKS, CDR2 YYEKEE (reference sequence). The ends lost 4 bases at V and 8 bases at J; junction bases unmatched: 9. The CDR3, as DNA: TGTGCCAGCAGCATCGACAGGGGGTTTAACGGCTACACCTTC. Its translation is CASSIDRGFNGYTF.

CDR3 sequence reads: CASRLARRFGYTF. CDR3 coding DNA: TGTGCAAGTCGCTTAGCGCGCAGGTTCGGCTACACCTTC. The rearrangement joins TRBV12-2 to TRBJ1-2. TRBV12-2 is listed as a pseudogene. The CDR3 extends over 13 amino acids.

This CDR3 reads CSARSTSGQGRETQYF. CDR3 DNA: TGCAGTGCTAGAAGTACCTCGGGACAGGGGAGGGAGACCCAGTACTTC. The chain couples TRBV20-1 to TRBJ2-5; TRBD1 agrees at 10 bases. Germline CDR1 and CDR2: DFQATT and SNEGSKA (reference sequence). After removal of 2 bases from V and 5 bases from J, the junction contained 11 bases not matched to a gene. The CDR3 loop spans 16 amino acids.

The chain employs TRBV6-5 and TRBJ2-1; D possibly corresponds to TRBD1 (5 bases). This CDR3 spans 14 amino acids. With 2 bases removed from V and 5 bases from J, the gap between germline ends came to 10 bases. The germline CDR1 and CDR2 sequences are MNHEY and SVGAGI. CDR3 coding DNA: TGTGCCAGCAGTTACCGGACATCTAACAATGAGCAGTTCTTC. Its translation: CASSYRTSNNEQFF.

The rearrangement joins TRBV24-1 to TRBJ2-2; 7 positions agree with TRBD2. Per germline, CDR1 KGHDR and CDR2 SFDVKD. This CDR3 comprises 17 residues. J was trimmed by 1 base and V by 5 bases; bases with no gene match: 9. CDR3 DNA: TGTGCCACCAGTGTCGTGGGGGGGGGAAGGAACACCGGGGAGCTGTTTTTT. This encodes CATSVVGGGRNTGELFF.

CDR3 sequence: CASKGFDYNSPLHF. The CDR3 region has the DNA TGTGCCAGTAAAGGGTTTGACTATAATTCACCCCTCCACTTT. The chain couples TRBV6-5 to TRBJ1-6; D unclear. CDR3 length: 14 amino acids. Per germline, CDR1 MNHEY and CDR2 SVGAGI. Trimming removed 9 bases from V and 3 bases from J, with 12 bases in between.

J is TRBJ2-7 and V is TRBV7-8; TRBD1 matches at 11 bases. V shed 5 bases and J 5 bases; nucleotides not matched to a gene: 5. Germline assignment: CDR1 SGHVS and CDR2 FQNEAQ. CDR3 length equals 14 residues. The CDR3 nucleotides are TGTGCCAGCAGCATTCGGACAGGGGGCCACGAGCAGTACTTC. Translating gives CASSIRTGGHEQYF.

This clonotype was counted only a few times. V usage is TRBV7-8 and J usage is TRBJ2-7; maybe TRBD1 (6 bases). Germline V gene lookup returns CDR1 SGHVS and CDR2 FQNEAQ. Trimming cost V 5 bases and J 2 bases, with 13 bases left between them. The CDR3 runs to 14 residues. CDR3 bases: TGTGCCAGCAGCGGTCGACAGGTCCCCTACGAGCAGTACTTC. This encodes CASSGRQVPYEQYF.

The chain combines TRBV11-2 with TRBJ2-4; 10 nucleotides match TRBD2. In germline, CDR1 is SGHAT, CDR2 FQNNGV. Losses at the gene ends were 3 bases for V and 0 bases for J; bases not matched to a gene: 8. This CDR3 is 18 amino acids long. CDR3 loop: CASSFERGGFLAKNIQYF. The CDR3 DNA reads TGTGCCAGCAGCTTTGAGCGGGGGGGCTTCCTAGCCAAAAACATTCAGTACTTC. The whole variable domain, remainder taken from reference TRBV11-2 and TRBJ2-4, is EAGVAQSPRYKIIEKRQSVAFWCNPISGHATLYWYQQILGQGPKLLIQFQNNGVVDDSQLPKDRFSAERLKGVDSTLKIQPAKLEDSAVYLCASSFERGGFLAKNIQYFGAGTRLSVL.

The rearrangement uses TRBV10-3 and TRBJ2-3; D is unresolved. Trimming shortened V by 5 bases and J by 6 bases, and 21 bases separated the two germline ends. CDR1 is ENHRY, CDR2 SYGVKD, per germline. The CDR3 contains 16 residues. The CDR3: CAISTDGVLESDTQYF. Here the CDR3 DNA reads TGTGCCATCAGTACTGACGGCGTTCTTGAATCCGATACGCAGTATTTT.

The CDR3 is CSARTAGTAGGADTQYF. In nucleotides, the CDR3 is TGCAGTGCTAGAACAGCCGGAACTGCGGGGGGGGCAGATACGCAGTATTTT. The rearrangement links TRBV20-1 to TRBJ2-3; 9 bases match TRBD2. The CDR3 has 17 amino acids. Germline CDR1 reads DFQATT; CDR2 reads SNEGSKA (reference sequence). Trimming took 2 bases from V and 4 from J; bases not matched to a gene: 13.